Listed here are 25 T cell receptor beta chains from one sample, sequenced in a study of blood T cell repertoires in COVID-19. Sequencing was performed with immunoSEQ multiplex PCR; in TCRdb, only in-frame clones are kept and a portion is missing. The data show about 120,000 clones, approximately 85% seen once. Source material: peripheral blood. The receptors here all came from an elderly woman with acute or convalescent COVID-19.

The rearrangement links TRBV28 to TRBJ2-1; a weak D match, TRBD1 (6 bases). Per germline, CDR1 MDHEN and CDR2 SYDVKM. V was pared by 6 bases and J by 6 bases, with 18 bases between. The CDR3 has 15 amino acids. Here the CDR3 reads CASRDPRGHRNEQFF. Here the CDR3 DNA reads TGTGCCAGCAGGGACCCACGGGGACATCGCAATGAGCAGTTCTTC.

This rearrangement joins TRBV19 to TRBJ2-1, with TRBD1 identical over 11 bases. Germline V gene lookup returns CDR1 LNHDA and CDR2 SQIVND (reference sequence). V trimming: 3 bases; J trimming: 7 bases; junction bases outside the gene matches: 8. This CDR3 has 16 amino acids. The CDR3 loop is CASSIAGTGGRNEQFF. The CDR3, as DNA: TGTGCCAGTAGTATCGCCGGGACAGGGGGTAGGAATGAGCAGTTCTTC.

This sequence joins TRBV5-5 and TRBJ2-7, with D perhaps TRBD1 (5 bases). CDR1 and CDR2 (germline): SGHKS, YYEKEE (reference sequence). The length of the CDR3 is 15 residues. The V and J ends lost 3 bases and 4 bases respectively, with 17 bases between them. CDR3 DNA: TGTGCCAGCAGCTCGGCCGCAGGGCCACCTTACGAGCAGTACTTC. This translates into CASSSAAGPPYEQYF.

This clone has just one count. The chain links TRBV2 to TRBJ1-1, with 9 bases that match TRBD1. Germline-derived CDR1 and CDR2 are SNHLY and FYNNEI. The CDR3 is 16 residues long. Germline trimming cut 3 bases from V and 5 bases from J; bases unmatched to any gene: 10. The CDR3 protein is CASSDTLGTGRTEAFF. In DNA form, the CDR3 reads TGTGCCAGCAGTGACACCTTAGGGACAGGGAGGACTGAAGCTTTCTTT. Filled out from reference TRBV2 and TRBJ1-1, the complete variable domain reads EPEVTQTPSHQVTQMGQEVILRCVPISNHLYFYWYRQILGQKVEFLVSFYNNEISEKSEIFDDQFSVERPDGSNFTLKIRSTKLEDSAMYFCASSDTLGTGRTEAFFGQGTRLTVV.

This clone is a singleton in its sample. The chain is built from TRBV18 and TRBJ2-5; TRBD1 matches at 7 bases. From germline, CDR1 is KGHSH and CDR2 LQKENI. The CDR3 extends over 15 amino acids. The J segment lost 4 bases and the V segment lost 3 bases, leaving 8 bases of the junction unmatched. In nucleotides, the CDR3 is TGTGCCAGCTCACCCTTACAGGGGTCCGGAGAGACCCAGTACTTC. This sequence encodes CASSPLQGSGETQYF.

This chain uses TRBV27 with TRBJ1-5; 10 nucleotides agree with TRBD1. Germline CDR1 reads MNHEY; CDR2 reads SMNVEV (reference sequence). V shed 2 bases, J shed 7 bases, and the junction held 8 bases outside the gene matches. The CDR3 contains 16 residues. The CDR3 sequence: CASSLIGTGVRQPQHF. CDR3 sequence (DNA): TGTGCCAGCAGTTTAATTGGGACAGGGGTCCGCCAGCCCCAGCATTTT.

This clone is a singleton in its sample. V and J are TRBV16 and TRBJ1-1, with D perhaps TRBD1 (5 bases). Looked up from germline, CDR1 is KGHSY and CDR2 is FQNENV. Between the trimmed V and J ends, which lost 4 bases and 1 base, there was a span of 19 bases. This CDR3 has 17 residues. The CDR3 protein is CASSPPLGRETNTEAFF. DNA for the CDR3: TGTGCCAGCAGCCCCCCCCTCGGCAGGGAAACGAACACTGAAGCTTTCTTT.

CDR3 nucleotide sequence: TGTGCCATCAGTGATTCGGGGAATCAGCCCCAGCATTTT. Its translation: CAISDSGNQPQHF. The chain couples TRBV10-3 to TRBJ1-5; D is uncertain. The CDR3 is 13 amino acids. Germline CDR1 reads ENHRY; CDR2 reads SYGVKD. V lost 3 bases and J lost 4, with 7 bases in between.

The rearrangement uses TRBV5-1 and TRBJ2-2; D is perhaps TRBD2 (5 bases). The germline CDR1 and CDR2 sequences are SGHRS and YFSETQ. The CDR3 runs to 16 residues. V dropped 0 bases and J dropped 7 bases, with 16 bases sitting between them. This CDR3 is CASSLDSPSRGGELFF. Here the CDR3 DNA reads TGCGCCAGCAGCTTGGACAGCCCCTCCCGGGGCGGGGAGCTGTTTTTT.

The chain is built from TRBV5-6 and TRBJ1-2; unclear D gene. V lost 1 base and J 0 bases, leaving 7 bases between the germline ends. The germline V gene encodes CDR1 SGHDT and CDR2 YYEEEE. The CDR3 consists of 14 residues. The CDR3 DNA sequence: TGTGCCAGCAGCTTGCAGGCCGCTAACTATGGCTACACCTTC. This sequence encodes CASSLQAANYGYTF.

This clone was observed a handful of times. The genes are TRBV12-3 or TRBV12-4 and TRBJ1-1, with 7 bases aligning to TRBD1. The CDR3 runs to 13 residues. V dropped 11 bases and J dropped 6; count of bases not matched to a gene: 12. CDR3 DNA sequence: TGTGCCGTAAGGGGGCAGGGGAATGCTGAAGCTTTCTTT. Its protein product is CAVRGQGNAEAFF.

The chain couples TRBV7-9 to TRBJ1-1; D is possibly TRBD1 (5 bases). In germline, CDR1 is SEHNR, CDR2 FQNEAQ (reference sequence). The CDR3 length is 11 residues. Between the trimmed V and J ends, which lost 2 bases and 11 bases, there was a span of 9 bases. In DNA form, the CDR3 reads TGTGCCAGCAGCTTACAGGGTTCTGCTTTCTTT. Translation: CASSLQGSAFF.

The chain uses TRBV20-1 and TRBJ1-6, with a weak D call TRBD1 (6 bases). CDR1 DFQATT and CDR2 SNEGSKA come from the germline V gene (reference sequence). The CDR3 is 13 amino acids. The V gene lost 3 bases and the J gene lost 7 bases, with 10 bases spanning the gap. The chain's CDR3 is CSASRTENSPLHF. CDR3 in DNA: TGCAGTGCTAGTAGGACAGAAAATTCACCCCTCCACTTT.

This clone showed up just once. The chain uses TRBV19 and TRBJ1-1, with TRBD1 as a possible D gene (5 bases). The V end was cut by 0 bases, the J end by 6 bases, with 11 bases between. The germline V gene encodes CDR1 LNHDA and CDR2 SQIVND (reference sequence). This CDR3 comprises 14 residues. In nucleotides, the CDR3 is TGTGCCAGTAGTATAGATTCATGGGGGGCTGAAGCTTTCTTT. Protein: CASSIDSWGAEAFF.

V usage is TRBV19 and J usage is TRBJ1-5; no reliable D call. The germline CDR1 and CDR2 sequences are LNHDA and SQIVND (reference sequence). This CDR3 is 12 amino acids long. V shed 1 base and J shed 5 bases, with 3 bases lying between them. The CDR3 DNA sequence: TGTGCCAGTAGTATAGGCGATCAGCCCCAGCATTTT. Protein product: CASSIGDQPQHF.

The gene calls are TRBV7-9 and TRBJ2-3; TRBD2 aligns across 10 bases. The J segment lost 3 bases and the V segment lost 1 base, leaving 4 bases of the junction unmatched. The germline V gene encodes CDR1 SEHNR and CDR2 FQNEAQ (reference sequence). The CDR3 runs 16 residues. The CDR3 loop is CASSLGASGGTDTQYF. In DNA, the CDR3 is TGTGCCAGCAGCTTAGGGGCTAGCGGGGGAACAGATACGCAGTATTTT.

Written as DNA, the CDR3 is TGTGCCAGCCACAAACAGTGGAACACTGAAGCTTTCTTT. Amino acids: CASHKQWNTEAFF. The chain employs TRBV7-2 and TRBJ1-1; D gene ambiguous. V lost 8 bases, J lost 1 base, and 11 bases lay in between. The CDR3 consists of 13 residues. Germline V gives CDR1 SGHTA, CDR2 FQGNSA. Using reference TRBV7-2 and TRBJ1-1 for the parts outside the CDR3, the full variable domain is GAGVSQSPSNKVTEKGKDVELRCDPISGHTALYWYRQSLGQGLEFLIYFQGNSAPDKSGLPSDRFSAERTGGSVSTLTIQRTQQEDSAVYLCASHKQWNTEAFFGQGTRLTVV.

The chain recombines TRBV10-3 with TRBJ2-7; 10 positions agree with TRBD2. V was clipped by 10 bases and J by 7 bases; unmatched bases: 10. Germline V gene lookup returns CDR1 ENHRY and CDR2 SYGVKD. The length of the CDR3 is 13 residues. CDR3 DNA sequence: TGTGCCACCTCTGTAGCGGGGGGTGGGGAGCAGTACTTC. This translates into CATSVAGGGEQYF.

This clone came up a few times. The rearrangement uses TRBV27 and TRBJ1-2; D ambiguous. V lost 5 bases and J lost 7, with 14 bases in between. CDR1 is MNHEY and CDR2 is SMNVEV in the germline V gene (reference sequence). The CDR3 has 13 residues. The CDR3 loop reads CASSPRTGGGYTF. DNA of the CDR3: TGTGCCAGCAGTCCCCGGACGGGAGGTGGCTACACCTTC.

The chain combines TRBV7-9 with TRBJ2-3; 8 bases align to TRBD1. There are 17 residues in the CDR3. CDR1 SEHNR and CDR2 FQNEAQ come from the germline V gene (reference sequence). The V and J ends lost 0 bases and 7 bases, in that order; junction bases with no gene match: 12. CDR3 DNA: TGTGCCAGCAGCTTAGCGCAGGGGACAGGAGTATCACATACGCAGTATTTT. Encoded protein: CASSLAQGTGVSHTQYF.

The V gene is TRBV19, the J gene TRBJ1-2; a weak D match, TRBD1 (6 bases). The length of the CDR3 is 12 residues. Trimming pared 7 bases from V and 8 bases from J, leaving 14 bases between. Germline assignment: CDR1 LNHDA and CDR2 SQIVND (reference sequence). The DNA for the CDR3 is TGTGCCAGTAAGGGGGACCTGGAGGGCTACACCTTC. Amino acid sequence: CASKGDLEGYTF.

V usage is TRBV5-5 and J usage is TRBJ2-7, with 7 nucleotides matching TRBD1. Germline V gene sequence: CDR1 SGHKS, CDR2 YYEKEE (reference sequence). The CDR3 totals 18 residues. J lost 0 bases, V lost 3 bases, and 15 bases had no gene match. CDR3 loop: CASSWVRSRGQSSYEQYV. CDR3 DNA: TGTGCCAGCAGCTGGGTGAGGTCTAGGGGACAGTCCTCCTACGAGCAGTACGTC.

This rearrangement joins TRBV6-2 or TRBV6-3 to TRBJ1-1, with D unclear. The CDR3 length is 11 residues. CDR1 MNHEY and CDR2 SVGEGT come from the germline V gene. Trimming shortened V by 3 bases and J by 10 bases, and 9 bases separated the two germline ends. The CDR3: CASSYGESAFF. The CDR3, as DNA: TGTGCCAGCAGTTATGGGGAGTCAGCTTTCTTT.

The rearrangement uses TRBV7-8 and TRBJ2-1; 7 bases align to TRBD2. The CDR3 consists of 16 residues. Looked up from germline, CDR1 is SGHVS and CDR2 is FQNEAQ. J lost 3 bases, V lost 5 bases, and 10 bases had no gene match. Here the CDR3 reads CASSGTMAGDYNEQFF. The CDR3, as DNA: TGTGCCAGCAGCGGGACGATGGCGGGGGACTACAATGAGCAGTTCTTC.

The genes are TRBV4-1 and TRBJ1-2; 9 bases are a match to TRBD1. CDR1 is MGHRA, CDR2 YSYEKL, per germline. V was clipped by 6 bases and J by 0 bases; unmatched bases: 2. The CDR3 consists of 14 residues. The CDR3 loop reads CASRRQGANYGYTF. DNA of the CDR3: TGCGCCAGCAGAAGACAGGGGGCTAACTATGGCTACACCTTC.